A single sample gave rise to the 23 T cell receptor beta chains below, sequenced in a study of T cell responses to AZD1222 COVID-19 vaccine. Sequencing used immunoSEQ multiplex PCR; TCRdb keeps in-frame clones, though not all of them. The table has some 120,000 clones, approximately 88% seen once; the top ten hold under 2%. The source material was peripheral blood, sampled on day 0 of AZD1222 vaccination. These receptors were obtained from an adult in good health.

The chain is built from TRBV6-5 and TRBJ1-6; tentatively, D is TRBD1 (5 bases). V was cut by 0 bases and J by 10 bases, with 13 bases left in between. Germline V gives CDR1 MNHEY, CDR2 SVGAGI. The CDR3 is made up of 15 amino acids. This CDR3 is CASSYSPGTYSPLHF. As DNA, the CDR3 is TGTGCCAGCAGTTACTCCCCAGGGACGTACTCACCCCTCCACTTT.

This clone was observed a single time. This chain connects TRBV19 to TRBJ2-1; the D is unclear. Germline V gene lookup returns CDR1 LNHDA and CDR2 SQIVND (reference sequence). This CDR3 contains 15 residues. V was shortened by 4 bases and J by 4 bases, with 14 bases between the two germline ends. CDR3 residues: CASSTGTLGYNEQFF. The CDR3 DNA follows: TGTGCCAGTAGTACTGGAACCCTGGGTTACAATGAGCAGTTCTTC.

V and J are TRBV6-5 and TRBJ2-3; 8 bases align to TRBD1. This CDR3 region has 15 residues. Losses at the gene ends were 6 bases for V and 4 bases for J; bases not matched to a gene: 9. Germline values: CDR1 MNHEY, CDR2 SVGAGI. As DNA, the CDR3 is TGTGCCAGCAGCAGGACAGGGCCTCCGCCAGATACGCAGTATTTT. As protein: CASSRTGPPPDTQYF.

The chain carries TRBV5-6 and TRBJ1-6; D gene uncertain. This CDR3 is 15 amino acids long. In germline, CDR1 is SGHDT, CDR2 YYEEEE. Trimming cost V 2 bases and J 8 bases, with 14 bases left between them. The DNA for the CDR3 is TGTGCCAGCAGCTTCGGTGACCCAGTCTATTCACCCCTCCACTTT. Its protein is CASSFGDPVYSPLHF. Variable domain in full (rest from reference TRBV5-6 and TRBJ1-6): DAGVTQSPTHLIKTRGQQVTLRCSPKSGHDTVSWYQQALGQGPQFIFQYYEEEERQRGNFPDRFSGHQFPNYSSELNVNALLLGDSALYLCASSFGDPVYSPLHFGNGTRLTVT.

V usage is TRBV15 and J usage is TRBJ1-6, with a weak D call TRBD1 (6 bases). Germline V CDR1 and CDR2: LNHNV, YYDKDF (reference sequence). V lost 3 bases and J 9 bases, leaving 15 bases between the germline ends. CDR3 size: 15 residues. The CDR3 sequence is CATSRTRTVSSPLHF. In DNA, the CDR3 is TGTGCCACCAGCAGGACCAGGACAGTTAGTTCACCCCTCCACTTT.

J is TRBJ2-1 and V is TRBV9; 10 bases match TRBD1. V lost 3 bases and J lost 2; bases outside the gene matches: 5. Germline V CDR1 and CDR2: SGDLS, YYNGEE. The CDR3 is made up of 16 amino acids. The CDR3 nucleotides are TGTGCCAGCAGCGCCCGACAGGGGGCCACCTACAATGAGCAGTTCTTC. This encodes CASSARQGATYNEQFF.

This chain joins TRBV19 and TRBJ1-2; D gene unclear. The CDR3 consists of 14 residues. Germline values: CDR1 LNHDA, CDR2 SQIVND (reference sequence). V was trimmed by 1 base and J by 8 bases, leaving 14 bases between them. The CDR3 sequence is CASSIVGFVHGYTF. CDR3 nucleotide sequence: TGTGCCAGTAGTATAGTGGGTTTTGTCCACGGCTACACCTTC.

The genes are TRBV30 and TRBJ1-5; a possible D gene is TRBD1 (6 bases). CDR1 and CDR2 from the germline V gene are GTSNPN and SVGIG (reference sequence). The CDR3 length is 14 residues. The V and J ends lost 5 bases and 4 bases respectively, with 15 bases between them. The CDR3 is CAWRGPGENQPQHF. DNA of the CDR3: TGTGCCTGGCGGGGGCCTGGGGAAAATCAGCCCCAGCATTTT.

The chain combines TRBV7-9 with TRBJ1-1; D remains unclear. The CDR3 loop spans 14 amino acids. The germline V and J ends were trimmed by 1 base and 6 bases, with 12 bases remaining between them. Germline assignment: CDR1 SEHNR and CDR2 FQNEAQ (reference sequence). DNA for the CDR3: TGTGCCAGCAGCTTAGTGGGCAGTCTGGCTGAAGCTTTCTTT. It is translated as CASSLVGSLAEAFF. The full variable domain, rest sourced from reference TRBV7-9 and TRBJ1-1, is DTGVSQNPRHKITKRGQNVTFRCDPISEHNRLYWYRQTLGQGPEFLTYFQNEAQLEKSRLLSDRFSAERPKGSFSTLEIQRTEQGDSAMYLCASSLVGSLAEAFFGQGTRLTVV.

The rearrangement uses TRBV19 and TRBJ1-2; 7 bases fit TRBD1. This CDR3 comprises 17 residues. With 5 bases clipped from V and 4 bases from J, the junction kept 16 bases outside the gene matches. From germline, CDR1 is LNHDA and CDR2 SQIVND (reference sequence). In DNA form, the CDR3 reads TGTGCCAGTAGTGCACTACAGGGGATTAAGGGCCGCTATGGCTACACCTTC. Translated: CASSALQGIKGRYGYTF.

The V and J genes are TRBV9 and TRBJ2-2, with D possibly being TRBD1 (5 bases). V was shortened by 0 bases and J by 7 bases, with 7 bases between the two germline ends. The CDR3 extends over 13 amino acids. Germline CDR1 is SGDLS and CDR2 is YYNGEE. The CDR3 DNA reads TGTGCCAGCAGCGTAGTAGGGGACGGGGAGCTGTTTTTT. It is translated as CASSVVGDGELFF.

The CDR3 sequence: CASAPPGQLRGGLNTEAFF. CDR3 nucleotides: TGTGCTAGTGCCCCCCCGGGACAGCTTAGAGGGGGATTGAACACTGAAGCTTTCTTT. The rearrangement uses TRBV12-5 and TRBJ1-1, with 7 bases identical to TRBD1. This CDR3 spans 19 amino acids. V shed 7 bases and J 0 bases; nucleotides not matched to a gene: 20. In germline, CDR1 is LGHNT, CDR2 FRNRAP.

The V gene is TRBV6-5, the J gene TRBJ1-1, with D maybe TRBD1 (5 bases). Germline V gene sequence: CDR1 MNHEY, CDR2 SVGAGI. The V end was cut by 2 bases, the J end by 0 bases, with 13 bases between. The CDR3 runs 16 residues. CDR3 coding DNA: TGTGCCAGCAGTTACCGCCCGGGACGGATGAACACTGAAGCTTTCTTT. Protein product: CASSYRPGRMNTEAFF.

This sequence joins TRBV19 and TRBJ2-7; D tentatively fits TRBD1 or TRBD2 (5 bases each). V was clipped by 3 bases and J by 4 bases, with 13 bases between them. The germline V gene encodes CDR1 LNHDA and CDR2 SQIVND (reference sequence). The CDR3 runs to 14 residues. The CDR3 spells CASSMDFGGYEQYF. The CDR3 nucleotides are TGTGCCAGTAGTATGGATTTTGGGGGTTACGAGCAGTACTTC.

This rearrangement joins TRBV5-1 to TRBJ2-1, with 10 bases aligning to TRBD1. Germline CDR1 SGHRS, CDR2 YFSETQ. J was trimmed by 2 bases and V by 1 base; bases with no gene match: 12. The CDR3 contains 19 residues. The CDR3 DNA reads as TGCGCCAGCAGCTTGAGCAACGCTGTCGGACAGGGGGCCTACAATGAGCAGTTCTTC. As protein: CASSLSNAVGQGAYNEQFF.

This chain uses TRBV7-9 with TRBJ1-6, with 8 bases identical to TRBD1. This CDR3 has 15 residues. V shed 7 bases and J 16 bases; nucleotides not matched to a gene: 18. Germline V gives CDR1 SEHNR, CDR2 FQNEAQ (reference sequence). CDR3 nucleotides: TGTGCCAGCATCCCCGAGGGGACAGGTCGGGGTTCGCTCCACTTT. Protein product: CASIPEGTGRGSLHF.

This clone showed up just once. J is TRBJ2-1 and V is TRBV5-1; 10 bases match TRBD2. V was pared by 3 bases and J by 7 bases, with 13 bases of the junction left unmatched. CDR3 size: 17 residues. The germline V gene encodes CDR1 SGHRS and CDR2 YFSETQ. The CDR3 here is CASSSDLAGEPGNEQFF. The CDR3 DNA reads as TGCGCCAGCAGCTCAGACCTAGCGGGAGAGCCGGGTAATGAGCAGTTCTTC.

The V call is TRBV19, the J call TRBJ2-7; TRBD1 matches at 10 bases. The J segment lost 3 bases and the V segment lost 2 bases, leaving 7 bases of the junction unmatched. There are 16 residues in the CDR3. Germline V gives CDR1 LNHDA, CDR2 SQIVND (reference sequence). DNA of the CDR3: TGTGCCAGTAGTATACAGCACGGACAGGGGGGCTACGAGCAGTACTTC. It codes for CASSIQHGQGGYEQYF.

This chain links TRBV5-1 with TRBJ1-1, with 9 nucleotides matching TRBD1. Germline V gene sequence: CDR1 SGHRS, CDR2 YFSETQ. Trimming took 4 bases from V and 0 from J; bases not matched to a gene: 7. The CDR3 is 16 amino acids. The CDR3 bases are TGCGCCAGCAGCCTCGGGACAGGGAGAATGAACACTGAAGCTTTCTTT. Translating it yields CASSLGTGRMNTEAFF.

The chain carries TRBV3-1 (or the pseudogene TRBV3-2) and TRBJ2-5; D is unclear. Germline CDR1 reads LGHDT; CDR2 reads YNNKEL (reference sequence). Deletions cut 3 bases from V and 4 bases from J, with 9 bases between. There are 13 residues in the CDR3. For the CDR3, the DNA is TGTGCCAGCAGCCAGATTGCCGGAGAGACCCAGTACTTC. This sequence encodes CASSQIAGETQYF.

The chain uses TRBV25-1 and TRBJ2-2, with TRBD2 as a possible D gene (6 bases). V was pared by 10 bases and J by 2 bases, with 26 bases between. The V gene's germline CDR1 is MGHDK and CDR2 SYGVNS. The length of the CDR3 is 18 residues. The CDR3 coding sequence is TGTGCCAACAATTGCTCCAGTTTCGGGACTGATAACACCGGGGAGCTGTTTTTT. It specifies CANNCSSFGTDNTGELFF.

The V gene is TRBV19, the J gene TRBJ2-1, with TRBD2 matching over 7 bases. The CDR3 covers 16 residues. CDR1 is LNHDA, CDR2 SQIVND, per germline (reference sequence). Losses at the gene ends were 3 bases for V and 8 bases for J; bases not matched to a gene: 13. CDR3 coding DNA: TGTGCCAGTAGTATTCGAGGAAGGGGAGCGGGATATGAGCAGTTCTTC. Protein sequence: CASSIRGRGAGYEQFF.

This rearrangement joins TRBV7-2 to TRBJ2-6; D uncertain. The CDR3 contains 17 residues. Trimming shortened V by 5 bases and J by 0 bases, and 14 bases separated the two germline ends. The germline CDR1 and CDR2 sequences are SGHTA and FQGNSA. CDR3 coding DNA: TGTGCCAGCAGCCCTGGACGCCTAAGCTCTGGGGCCAACGTCCTGACTTTC. This codes for CASSPGRLSSGANVLTF.